This TCR beta chain was sequenced for a study of cytomegalovirus exposure and HLA in healthy donors. Germline CDR1 reads SGHVS; CDR2 reads FQNEAQ. The CDR3 runs 14 residues. V lost 5 bases, J lost 4 bases, and 15 bases lay in between. Study-wide findings and caveats: Some public TCRs appeared in many individuals, while most sequences were rare.

A multiplex PCR was run with 60 Vbeta primers and 13 Jbeta primers. TCRdb's copy holds only in-frame clones and misses some; the assay was immunoSEQ multiplex PCR. The table has 95,000 to 150,000 clones, more than 65% seen once. Concerning this clone: Its specificity is not known.

The sample consisted of PBMCs. The TCR was taken from a human donor in good health. The chain links TRBV7-8 to TRBJ2-7; a weak D match, TRBD1 (6 bases). The DNA of the CDR3 is TGTGCCAGCAGCATTCGGACAGCCCTATACGAGCAGTACTTC. This sequence encodes CASSIRTALYEQYF.